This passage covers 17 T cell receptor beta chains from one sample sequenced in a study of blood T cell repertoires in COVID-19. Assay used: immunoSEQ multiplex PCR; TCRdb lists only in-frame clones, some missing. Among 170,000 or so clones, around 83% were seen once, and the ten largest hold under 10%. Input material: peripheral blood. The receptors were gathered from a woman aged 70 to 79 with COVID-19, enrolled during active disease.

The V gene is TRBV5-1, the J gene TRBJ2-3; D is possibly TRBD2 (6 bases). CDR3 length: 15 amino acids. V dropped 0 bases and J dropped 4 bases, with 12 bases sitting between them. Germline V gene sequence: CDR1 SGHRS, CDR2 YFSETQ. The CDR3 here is CASSLDGSGSDTQYF. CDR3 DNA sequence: TGCGCCAGCAGCTTGGATGGTAGCGGATCAGATACGCAGTATTTT.

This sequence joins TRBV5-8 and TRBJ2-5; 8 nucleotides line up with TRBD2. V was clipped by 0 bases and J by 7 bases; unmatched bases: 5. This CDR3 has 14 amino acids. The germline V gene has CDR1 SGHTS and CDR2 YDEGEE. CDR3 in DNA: TGTGCCAGCAGCTTGGAAGGTGCGGGAGGGACCCAGTACTTC. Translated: CASSLEGAGGTQYF. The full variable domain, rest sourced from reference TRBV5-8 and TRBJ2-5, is EAGVTQSPTHLIKTRGQQATLRCSPISGHTSVYWYQQALGLGLQFLLWYDEGEERNRGNFPPRFSGRQFPNYSSELNVNALELEDSALYLCASSLEGAGGTQYFGPGTRLLVL.

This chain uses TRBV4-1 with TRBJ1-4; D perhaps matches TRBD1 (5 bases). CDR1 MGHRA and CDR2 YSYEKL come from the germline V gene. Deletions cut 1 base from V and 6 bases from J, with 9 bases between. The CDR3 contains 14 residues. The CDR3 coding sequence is TGCGCCAGCAGCCAAGCACAGGTAGATGAAAAACTGTTTTTT. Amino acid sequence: CASSQAQVDEKLFF.

CDR3 loop: CATSWAGGTYNEQFF. CDR3 nucleotide sequence: TGTGCCACCAGCTGGGCGGGAGGGACCTACAATGAGCAGTTCTTC. The chain combines TRBV15 with TRBJ2-1; TRBD2 matches 9 bases. The CDR3 contains 15 residues. In germline, CDR1 is LNHNV, CDR2 YYDKDF (reference sequence). With V trimmed by 5 bases and J by 2 bases, 4 bases remained unmatched.

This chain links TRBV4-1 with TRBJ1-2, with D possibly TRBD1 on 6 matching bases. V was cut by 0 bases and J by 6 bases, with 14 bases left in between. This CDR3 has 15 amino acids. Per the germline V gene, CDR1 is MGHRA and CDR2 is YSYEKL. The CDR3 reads CASSQDQGRGNGYTF. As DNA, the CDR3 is TGCGCCAGCAGCCAAGATCAAGGGAGGGGGAATGGCTACACCTTC.

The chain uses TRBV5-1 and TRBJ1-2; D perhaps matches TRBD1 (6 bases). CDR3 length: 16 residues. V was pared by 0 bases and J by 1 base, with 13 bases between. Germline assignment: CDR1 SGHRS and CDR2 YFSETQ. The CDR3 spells CASSLEGTPNNYGYTF. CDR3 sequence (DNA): TGCGCCAGCAGCTTGGAGGGGACACCGAATAACTATGGCTACACCTTC.

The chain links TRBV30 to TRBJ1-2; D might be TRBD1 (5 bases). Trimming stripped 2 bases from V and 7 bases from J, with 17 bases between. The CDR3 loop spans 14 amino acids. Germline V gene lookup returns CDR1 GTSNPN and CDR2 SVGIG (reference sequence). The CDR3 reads CAWSSGDRAGGYTF. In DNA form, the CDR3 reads TGTGCCTGGAGTAGCGGGGACCGGGCTGGTGGCTACACCTTC.

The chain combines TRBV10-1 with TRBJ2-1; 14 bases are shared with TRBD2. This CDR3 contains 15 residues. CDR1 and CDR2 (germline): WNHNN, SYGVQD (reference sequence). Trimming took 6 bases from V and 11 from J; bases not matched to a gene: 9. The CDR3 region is CASRPAGTSGSQQFF. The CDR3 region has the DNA TGCGCCAGCAGACCAGCCGGGACTAGCGGGAGTCAGCAGTTCTTC.

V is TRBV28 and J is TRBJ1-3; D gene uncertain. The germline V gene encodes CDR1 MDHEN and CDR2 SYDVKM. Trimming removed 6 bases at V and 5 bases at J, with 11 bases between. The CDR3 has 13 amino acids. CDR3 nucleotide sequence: TGTGCCAGCAGGGACGGGGTTCGAAACACCATATATTTT. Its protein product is CASRDGVRNTIYF.

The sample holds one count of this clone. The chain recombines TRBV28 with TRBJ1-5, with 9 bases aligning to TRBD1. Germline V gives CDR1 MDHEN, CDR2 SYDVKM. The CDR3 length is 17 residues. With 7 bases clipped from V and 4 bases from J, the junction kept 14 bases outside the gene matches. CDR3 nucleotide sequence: TGTGCCAGCATGTTTAGGGGACAGGGCAAAATAAATCAGCCCCAGCATTTT. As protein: CASMFRGQGKINQPQHF.

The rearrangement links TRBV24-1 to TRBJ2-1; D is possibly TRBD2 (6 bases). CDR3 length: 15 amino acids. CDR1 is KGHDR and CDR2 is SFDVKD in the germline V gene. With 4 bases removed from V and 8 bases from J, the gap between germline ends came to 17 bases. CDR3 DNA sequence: TGTGCCACCAGTGACCTTGGGACTCCCGGGGATGAGCAGTTCTTC. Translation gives CATSDLGTPGDEQFF.

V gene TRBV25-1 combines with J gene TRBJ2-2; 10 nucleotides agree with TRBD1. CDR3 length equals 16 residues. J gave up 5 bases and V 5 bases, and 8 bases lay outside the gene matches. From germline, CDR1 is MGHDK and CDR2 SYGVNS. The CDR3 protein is CASSRAGTGVTGELFF. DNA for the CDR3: TGTGCCAGCAGTCGTGCTGGGACAGGGGTAACCGGGGAGCTGTTTTTT.

CDR3 sequence reads: CASSQGTGNPYGYTF. CDR3 bases: TGTGCCAGCAGCCAAGGGACAGGGAATCCCTATGGCTACACCTTC. This chain links TRBV3-1 (or the pseudogene TRBV3-2) with TRBJ1-2; 8 nucleotides agree with TRBD1. The V gene end was trimmed by 1 base and the J gene end by 4 bases; junction bases not matched to a gene: 5. CDR1 LGHDT and CDR2 YNNKEL come from the germline V gene (reference sequence). CDR3 size: 15 residues.

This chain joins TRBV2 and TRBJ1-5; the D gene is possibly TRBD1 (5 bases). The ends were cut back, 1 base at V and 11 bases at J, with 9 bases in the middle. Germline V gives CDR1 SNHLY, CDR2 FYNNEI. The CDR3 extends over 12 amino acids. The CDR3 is CASSEVRTTQHF. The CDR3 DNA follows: TGTGCCAGCAGTGAAGTCAGGACAACCCAGCATTTT.

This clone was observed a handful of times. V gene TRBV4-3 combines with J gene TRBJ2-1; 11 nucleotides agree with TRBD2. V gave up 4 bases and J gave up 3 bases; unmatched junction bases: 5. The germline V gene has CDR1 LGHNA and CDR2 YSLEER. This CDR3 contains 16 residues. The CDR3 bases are TGCGCCAGCAGCCGCCAACTAGCGGGGGTCTACAATGAGCAGTTCTTC. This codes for CASSRQLAGVYNEQFF.

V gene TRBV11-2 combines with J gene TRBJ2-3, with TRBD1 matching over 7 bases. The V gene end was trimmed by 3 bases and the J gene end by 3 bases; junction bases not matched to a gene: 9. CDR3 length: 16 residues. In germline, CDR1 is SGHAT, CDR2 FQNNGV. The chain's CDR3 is CASSFGSQGHTDTQYF. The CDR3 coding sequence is TGTGCCAGCAGCTTTGGCTCACAGGGGCATACAGATACGCAGTATTTT.

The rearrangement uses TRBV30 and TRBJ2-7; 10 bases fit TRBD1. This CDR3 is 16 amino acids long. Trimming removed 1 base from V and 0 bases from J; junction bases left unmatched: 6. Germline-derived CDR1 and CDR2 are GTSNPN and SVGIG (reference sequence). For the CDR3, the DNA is TGTGCCTGGAGTGGAGGTGGACAGGGGGACTCCTACGAGCAGTACTTC. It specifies CAWSGGGQGDSYEQYF.